The present TCR beta chain was sequenced within a study of Graves' ophthalmopathy and Graves' hyperthyroidism. From RNA, the CDR3 regions of TCR beta chains were amplified and sequenced. Second-round multiplex PCR came after a first-round RT-PCR that employed HTBI primers. TCRdb used MiXCR to reprocess the multiplex PCR reads, holding one entry per CDR3 protein. Of hundreds of thousands of distinct CDR3 sequences in the sample, around 40% are singletons; the top ten hold about 40%. V dropped 5 bases and J dropped 4 bases, with 14 bases sitting between them. Germline-derived CDR1 and CDR2 are MNHEY and SVGAGI. The CDR3 loop spans 14 amino acids. This clonotype was detected only a few times.

The chain uses TRBV6-5 and TRBJ1-1; unclear D gene. The origin of this receptor is an adult man with Graves' ophthalmopathy. The sequenced sample was peripheral blood. CDR3 bases: TGTGCCAGCAGTGCCGAGCTAGCCACCACTGAAGCTTTCTTT. As protein: CASSAELATTEAFF.